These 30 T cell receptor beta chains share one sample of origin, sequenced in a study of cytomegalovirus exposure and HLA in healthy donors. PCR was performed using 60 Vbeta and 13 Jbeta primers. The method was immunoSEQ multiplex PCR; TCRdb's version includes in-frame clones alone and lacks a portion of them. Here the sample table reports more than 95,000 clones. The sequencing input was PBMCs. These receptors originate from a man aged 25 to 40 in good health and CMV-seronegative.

In DNA form, the CDR3 reads TGCGCCAGCAGCCAAGACCCCAGGGACTACGAGCAGTACTTC. It encodes CASSQDPRDYEQYF. The chain couples TRBV4-1 to TRBJ2-7, with D perhaps matching TRBD1 (5 bases). CDR3 length: 14 residues. Germline lookup yields CDR1 MGHRA and CDR2 YSYEKL. V lost 0 bases and J lost 3, with 9 bases in between.

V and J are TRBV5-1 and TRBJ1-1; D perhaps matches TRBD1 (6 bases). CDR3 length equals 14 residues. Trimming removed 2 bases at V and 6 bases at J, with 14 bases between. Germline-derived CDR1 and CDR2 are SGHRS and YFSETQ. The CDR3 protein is CASSLQGGGSEAFF. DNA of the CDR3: TGCGCCAGCAGCTTACAGGGCGGGGGGTCTGAAGCTTTCTTT.

The CDR3 reads CASSSARDRRSNQPQHF. The CDR3 coding sequence is TGTGCCAGCAGTTCGGCCCGTGACAGGCGTTCTAATCAGCCCCAGCATTTT. The chain uses TRBV28 and TRBJ1-5; TRBD1 is a possible D gene (6 bases). Trimming left V 4 bases short and J 4 bases short, with 20 bases between. This CDR3 has 17 residues. Germline V CDR1 and CDR2: MDHEN, SYDVKM.

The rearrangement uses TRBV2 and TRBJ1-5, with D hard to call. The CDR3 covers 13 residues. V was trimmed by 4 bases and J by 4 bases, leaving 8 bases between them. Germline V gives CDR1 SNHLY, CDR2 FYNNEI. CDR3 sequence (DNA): TGTGCCAGCAGTGTAGCCGAGAATCAGCCCCAGCATTTT. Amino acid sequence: CASSVAENQPQHF.

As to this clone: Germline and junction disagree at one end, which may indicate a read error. The CDR3 loop is CAGSLYSGNGELFF. The CDR3 DNA follows: TGTGCCGGCAGTTTATATTCGGGGAACGGGGAGCTGTTTTTT. V is TRBV28 and J is TRBJ2-2, with D possibly being TRBD2 (5 bases). The CDR3 spans 14 residues. Germline assignment: CDR1 MDHEN and CDR2 SYDVKM.

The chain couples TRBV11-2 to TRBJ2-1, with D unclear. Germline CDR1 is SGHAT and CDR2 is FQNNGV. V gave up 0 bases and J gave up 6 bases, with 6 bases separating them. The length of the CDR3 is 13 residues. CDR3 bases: TGTGCCAGCAGCTTAGATGTGAGCAATGAGCAGTTCTTC. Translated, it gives CASSLDVSNEQFF.

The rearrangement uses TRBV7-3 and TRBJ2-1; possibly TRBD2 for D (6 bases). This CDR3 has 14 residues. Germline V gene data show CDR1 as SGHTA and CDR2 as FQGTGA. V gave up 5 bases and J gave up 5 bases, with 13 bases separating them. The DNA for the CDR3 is TGTGCCAGCAGCCCGGGAGCTGGGAACAATGAGCAGTTCTTC. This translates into CASSPGAGNNEQFF.

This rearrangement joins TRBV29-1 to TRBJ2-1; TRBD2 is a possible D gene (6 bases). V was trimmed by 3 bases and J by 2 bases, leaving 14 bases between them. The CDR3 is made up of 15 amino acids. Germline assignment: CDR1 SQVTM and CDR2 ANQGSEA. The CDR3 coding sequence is TGCAGCGTTGAGGGGGAGGTGGGCCCCTACAATGAGCAGTTCTTC. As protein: CSVEGEVGPYNEQFF.

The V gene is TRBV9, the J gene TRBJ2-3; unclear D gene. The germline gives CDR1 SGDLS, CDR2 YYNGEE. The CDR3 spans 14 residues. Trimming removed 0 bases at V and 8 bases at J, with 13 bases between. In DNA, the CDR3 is TGTGCCAGCAGCGTAGGATTATATGGCGGTACGCAGTATTTT. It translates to CASSVGLYGGTQYF.

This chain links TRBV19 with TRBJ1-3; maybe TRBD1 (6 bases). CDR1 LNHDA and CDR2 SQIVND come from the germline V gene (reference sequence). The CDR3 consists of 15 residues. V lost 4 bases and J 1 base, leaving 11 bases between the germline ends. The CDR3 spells CASSTDRASGNTIYF. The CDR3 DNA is TGTGCCAGTAGTACGGACAGAGCTTCTGGAAACACCATATATTTT.

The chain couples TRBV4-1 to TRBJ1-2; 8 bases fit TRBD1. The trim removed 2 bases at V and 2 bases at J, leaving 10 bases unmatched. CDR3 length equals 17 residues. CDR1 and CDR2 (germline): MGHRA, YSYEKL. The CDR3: CASSQLDRADLNYGYTF. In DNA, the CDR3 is TGCGCCAGCAGCCAACTGGACAGGGCTGACCTAAACTATGGCTACACCTTC.

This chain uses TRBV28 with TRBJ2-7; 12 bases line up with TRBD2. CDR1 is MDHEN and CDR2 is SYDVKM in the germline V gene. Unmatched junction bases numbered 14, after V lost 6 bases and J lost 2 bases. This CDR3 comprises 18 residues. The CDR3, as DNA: TGTGCCAGCAGGCTAATGGGACTAGCGGGTGAATTTCCCTACGAGCAGTACTTC. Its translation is CASRLMGLAGEFPYEQYF.

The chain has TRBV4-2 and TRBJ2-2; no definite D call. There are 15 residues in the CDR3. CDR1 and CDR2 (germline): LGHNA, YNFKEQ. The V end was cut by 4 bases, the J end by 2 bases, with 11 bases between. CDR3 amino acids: CASSLLMTNTGELFF. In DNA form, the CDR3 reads TGTGCCAGCAGCCTACTTATGACAAACACCGGGGAGCTGTTTTTT.

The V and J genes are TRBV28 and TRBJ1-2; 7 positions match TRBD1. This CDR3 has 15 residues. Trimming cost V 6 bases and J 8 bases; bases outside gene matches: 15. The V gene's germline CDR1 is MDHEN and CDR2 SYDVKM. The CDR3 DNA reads TGTGCCAGCAGATTTTACAGGGGCGTCCTCGAAGGCTACACCTTC. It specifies CASRFYRGVLEGYTF.

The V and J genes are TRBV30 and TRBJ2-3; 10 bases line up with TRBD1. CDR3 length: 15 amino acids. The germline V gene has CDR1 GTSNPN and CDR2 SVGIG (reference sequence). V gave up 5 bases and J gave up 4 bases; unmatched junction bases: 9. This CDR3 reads CAWGRDRGAADTQYF. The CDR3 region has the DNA TGTGCCTGGGGCCGGGACAGGGGAGCGGCAGATACGCAGTATTTT.

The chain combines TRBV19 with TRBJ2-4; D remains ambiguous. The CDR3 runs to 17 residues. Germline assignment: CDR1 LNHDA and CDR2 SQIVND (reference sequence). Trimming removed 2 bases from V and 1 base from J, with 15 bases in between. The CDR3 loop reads CASSIRSGFGAKNIQYF. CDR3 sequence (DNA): TGTGCCAGTAGTATAAGGTCCGGTTTCGGGGCCAAAAACATTCAGTACTTC.

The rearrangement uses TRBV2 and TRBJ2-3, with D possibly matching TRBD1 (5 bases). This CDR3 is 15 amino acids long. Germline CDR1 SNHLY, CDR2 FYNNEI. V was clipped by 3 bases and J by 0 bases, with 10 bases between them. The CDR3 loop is CASSEGQTSTDTQYF. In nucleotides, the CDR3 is TGTGCCAGCAGTGAGGGGCAGACTAGCACAGATACGCAGTATTTT. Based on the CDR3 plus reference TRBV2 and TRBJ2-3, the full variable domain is EPEVTQTPSHQVTQMGQEVILRCVPISNHLYFYWYRQILGQKVEFLVSFYNNEISEKSEIFDDQFSVERPDGSNFTLKIRSTKLEDSAMYFCASSEGQTSTDTQYFGPGTRLTVL.

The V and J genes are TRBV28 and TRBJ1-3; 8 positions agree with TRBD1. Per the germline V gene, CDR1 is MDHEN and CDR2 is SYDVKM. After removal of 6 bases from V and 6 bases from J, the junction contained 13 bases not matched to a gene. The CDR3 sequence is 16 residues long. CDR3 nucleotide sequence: TGTGCCAGCAGATCCGAACCCGCAGGGGGCGAAAACACCATATATTTT. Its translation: CASRSEPAGGENTIYF.

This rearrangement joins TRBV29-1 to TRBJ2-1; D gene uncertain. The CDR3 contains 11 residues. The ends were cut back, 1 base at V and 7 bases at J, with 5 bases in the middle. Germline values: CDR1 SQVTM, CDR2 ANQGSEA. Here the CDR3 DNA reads TGCAGCGTTGAAGCCCAGAATGAGCAGTTCTTC. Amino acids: CSVEAQNEQFF.

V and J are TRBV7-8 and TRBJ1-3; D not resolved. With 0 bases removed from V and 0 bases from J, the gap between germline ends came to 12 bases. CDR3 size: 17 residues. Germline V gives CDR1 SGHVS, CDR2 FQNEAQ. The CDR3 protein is CASSLARVRNSGNTIYF. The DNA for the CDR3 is TGTGCCAGCAGCTTAGCGCGGGTCCGAAACTCTGGAAACACCATATATTTT.

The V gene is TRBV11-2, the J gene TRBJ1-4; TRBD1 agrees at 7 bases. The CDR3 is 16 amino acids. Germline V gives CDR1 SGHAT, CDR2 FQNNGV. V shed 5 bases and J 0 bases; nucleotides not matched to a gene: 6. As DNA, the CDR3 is TGTGCCAGCAGCCCCACAGGGGTTGCAACTAATGAAAAACTGTTTTTT. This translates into CASSPTGVATNEKLFF.

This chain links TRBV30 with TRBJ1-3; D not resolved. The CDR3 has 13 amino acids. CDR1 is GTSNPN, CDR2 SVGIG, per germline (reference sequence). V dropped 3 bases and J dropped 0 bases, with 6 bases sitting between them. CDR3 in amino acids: CAWSVGSGNTIYF. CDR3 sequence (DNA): TGTGCCTGGAGCGTCGGCTCTGGAAACACCATATATTTT.

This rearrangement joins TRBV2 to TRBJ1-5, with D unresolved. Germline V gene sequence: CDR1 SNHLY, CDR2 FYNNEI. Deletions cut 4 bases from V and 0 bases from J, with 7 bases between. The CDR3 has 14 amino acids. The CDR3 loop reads CASSALNSNQPQHF. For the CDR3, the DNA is TGTGCCAGCAGTGCACTTAATAGCAATCAGCCCCAGCATTTT.

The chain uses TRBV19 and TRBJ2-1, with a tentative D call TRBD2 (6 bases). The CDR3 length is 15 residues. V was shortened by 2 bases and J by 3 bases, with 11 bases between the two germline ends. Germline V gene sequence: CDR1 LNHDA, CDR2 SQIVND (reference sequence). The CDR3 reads CASSIRPGDYNEQFF. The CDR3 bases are TGTGCCAGTAGTATAAGGCCGGGAGACTACAATGAGCAGTTCTTC.

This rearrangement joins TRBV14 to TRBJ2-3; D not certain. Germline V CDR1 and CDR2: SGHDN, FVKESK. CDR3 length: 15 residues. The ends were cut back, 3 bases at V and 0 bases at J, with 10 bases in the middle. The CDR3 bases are TGTGCCAGCAGCCAGGAGCCGCCTAGCACAGATACGCAGTATTTT. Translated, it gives CASSQEPPSTDTQYF.

The DNA of the CDR3 is TGTGCCAGCAGCCCGCGGGAGGGTCGTATGGATGAGCAGTTCTTC. Amino acid sequence: CASSPREGRMDEQFF. The chain has TRBV7-9 and TRBJ2-1; TRBD2 matches at 9 bases. The V and J ends lost 5 bases and 8 bases, in that order; junction bases with no gene match: 10. Germline V gene sequence: CDR1 SEHNR, CDR2 FQNEAQ (reference sequence). This CDR3 comprises 15 residues.

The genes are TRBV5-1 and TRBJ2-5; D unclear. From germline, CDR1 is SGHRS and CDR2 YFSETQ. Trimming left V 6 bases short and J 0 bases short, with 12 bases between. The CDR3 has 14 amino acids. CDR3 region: CASTPPRDQETQYF. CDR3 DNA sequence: TGCGCCAGCACCCCCCCCCGGGACCAAGAGACCCAGTACTTC.

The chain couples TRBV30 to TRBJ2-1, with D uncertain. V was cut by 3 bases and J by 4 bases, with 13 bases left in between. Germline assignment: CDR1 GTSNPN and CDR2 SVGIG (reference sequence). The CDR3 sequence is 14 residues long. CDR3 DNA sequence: TGTGCCTGGAGGGCTATAGACTCTTACAATGAGCAGTTCTTC. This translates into CAWRAIDSYNEQFF.

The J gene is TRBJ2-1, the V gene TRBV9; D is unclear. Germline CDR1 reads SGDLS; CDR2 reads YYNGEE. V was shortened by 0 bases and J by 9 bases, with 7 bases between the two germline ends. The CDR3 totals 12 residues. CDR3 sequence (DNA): TGTGCCAGCAGCGTAGGTACGGGTGAGCAGTTCTTC. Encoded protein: CASSVGTGEQFF.

The DNA of the CDR3 is TGTGCCAGCAGTTACGATGGGCGGGGATGGGAGACCCAGTACTTC. Protein: CASSYDGRGWETQYF. The rearrangement uses TRBV6-5 and TRBJ2-5, with TRBD2 as a possible D gene (6 bases). The CDR3 sequence is 15 residues long. V was clipped by 2 bases and J by 5 bases, with 15 bases between them. CDR1 and CDR2 from the germline V gene are MNHEY and SVGAGI.